Shown below are 28 T cell receptor beta chains from a single sample sequenced in a study of PD-L1 blockade in urothelial cancer. Using immunoSEQ multiplex PCR, the repertoire was profiled, and TCRdb retains in-frame clones only, with some absent. The sample records tens of thousands of clones, approximately 80% being singletons. Time point here: pretreatment peripheral blood. Sequencing used PBMCs, obtained around atezolizumab (anti-PD-L1) treatment. These receptors all stem from a man aged 50-60 years with urothelial cancer.

The V gene is TRBV6-5, the J gene TRBJ1-4, with 9 bases lining up with TRBD1. CDR1 is MNHEY and CDR2 is SVGAGI in the germline V gene. V dropped 5 bases and J dropped 5; count of bases not matched to a gene: 6. There are 15 residues in the CDR3. CDR3 in DNA: TGTGCCAGCAGTCGGACCGGGACAGGGAATGAAAAACTGTTTTTT. Translated: CASSRTGTGNEKLFF.

The V gene is TRBV7-9, the J gene TRBJ1-2; perhaps TRBD1 as D (6 bases). The V end was cut by 7 bases, the J end by 2 bases, with 17 bases between. This CDR3 is built from 15 residues. Germline V lookup: CDR1 SEHNR, CDR2 FQNEAQ (reference sequence). The CDR3 nucleotides are TGTGCCAGCAACACAGACAGGAAAGTAAACTATGGCTACACCTTC. This gives the protein CASNTDRKVNYGYTF.

The CDR3 nucleotides are TGCGCCAGCAGCCAAGAATCTGTAAGGGGGAGACTGTTTTTT. Translation: CASSQESVRGRLFF. The chain recombines TRBV4-3 with TRBJ1-4, with D perhaps matching TRBD1 (6 bases). Germline V gene data show CDR1 as LGHNA and CDR2 as YSLEER. V was clipped by 0 bases and J by 13 bases, with 15 bases between them. This CDR3 contains 14 residues.

This rearrangement joins TRBV2 to TRBJ2-7, with D perhaps TRBD2 (6 bases). The length of the CDR3 is 12 residues. Germline values: CDR1 SNHLY, CDR2 FYNNEI. The V end lost 3 bases, the J end lost 6 bases, and 9 bases lay between the germline ends. Here the CDR3 DNA reads TGTGCCAGCAGTGATCACGGGAGCGAGCAGTACTTC. It codes for CASSDHGSEQYF.

On this clone: One junction end disagrees with the germline gene, perhaps due to a read error. The chain joins TRBV5-4 to TRBJ2-3; D remains unclear. Germline V CDR1 and CDR2: SGHNT, YYREEE (reference sequence). This CDR3 is 17 amino acids long. The DNA for the CDR3 is TGTGCCAGCAGATTGGGCGTGACGTTGACTAGCACAGATACGCAGTATTTT. Its protein product is CASRLGVTLTSTDTQYF.

This chain uses TRBV6-5 with TRBJ2-5; a weak D match, TRBD2 (5 bases). The V end was cut by 0 bases, the J end by 1 base, with 9 bases between. The CDR3 totals 15 residues. Germline CDR1 reads MNHEY; CDR2 reads SVGAGI. Here the CDR3 reads CASSYSGVSQETQYF. The CDR3 DNA reads TGTGCCAGCAGTTACTCGGGAGTCTCCCAAGAGACCCAGTACTTC.

The J gene is TRBJ2-3, the V gene TRBV10-3; D is uncertain. This CDR3 spans 15 amino acids. Germline CDR1 reads ENHRY; CDR2 reads SYGVKD. V dropped 4 bases and J dropped 6 bases, with 17 bases sitting between them. The CDR3 region is CAISGEEHLGDTQYF. As DNA, the CDR3 is TGTGCCATCAGTGGTGAGGAACACTTGGGTGATACGCAGTATTTT.

The gene calls are TRBV9 and TRBJ2-3; D uncertain. V gave up 1 base and J gave up 0 bases, with 6 bases separating them. The CDR3 is 14 amino acids. Germline loops: CDR1 SGDLS, CDR2 YYNGEE. The CDR3: CASSVMASTDTQYF. Here the CDR3 DNA reads TGTGCCAGCAGCGTAATGGCTAGCACAGATACGCAGTATTTT.

The rearrangement uses TRBV11-2 and TRBJ2-1, with 7 bases that match TRBD1. Losses at the gene ends were 3 bases for V and 8 bases for J; bases not matched to a gene: 16. Germline V CDR1 and CDR2: SGHAT, FQNNGV. The CDR3 has 17 residues. As DNA, the CDR3 is TGTGCCAGCAGCTTGGACCCCAGATCGACAGGGTTGGATGAGCAGTTCTTC. Amino acid sequence: CASSLDPRSTGLDEQFF.

The CDR3 nucleotides are TGTGCCAGCAGCGTAGCCGCTAGCGGGAGAAAGACAGATACGCAGTATTTT. This translates into CASSVAASGRKTDTQYF. This rearrangement joins TRBV9 to TRBJ2-3, with 10 bases aligning to TRBD2. CDR1 and CDR2 (germline): SGDLS, YYNGEE. J lost 3 bases, V lost 0 bases, and 7 bases had no gene match. CDR3 length equals 17 residues.

This chain uses TRBV30 with TRBJ1-5; 10 nucleotides align to TRBD1. V lost 1 base to trimming and J lost 9 bases; unmatched junction nucleotides: 9. The CDR3 has 15 residues. The V gene's germline CDR1 is GTSNPN and CDR2 SVGIG (reference sequence). The chain's CDR3 is CAWSGTGGRGRPQHF. The DNA of the CDR3 is TGTGCCTGGAGTGGGACAGGGGGTCGAGGTAGGCCCCAGCATTTT. Full variable domain (rest looked up from reference TRBV30 and TRBJ1-5): SQTIHQWPATLVQPVGSPLSLECTVEGTSNPNLYWYRQAAGRGLQLLFYSVGIGQISSEVPQNLSASRPQDRQFILSSKKLLLSDSGFYLCAWSGTGGRGRPQHFGDGTRLSIL.

This chain connects TRBV10-1 to TRBJ2-7; the D is unclear. The V gene lost 4 bases and the J gene lost 8 bases, with 12 bases spanning the gap. Germline CDR1 WNHNN, CDR2 SYGVQD (reference sequence). This CDR3 region has 12 residues. DNA for the CDR3: TGCGCCAGCAGTGTGCTAGGCCAAAAGCAGTACTTC. Its protein is CASSVLGQKQYF.

The chain carries TRBV13 and TRBJ2-1, with D unclear. Germline V CDR1 and CDR2: PRHDT, FYEKMQ (reference sequence). The CDR3 totals 14 residues. V lost 5 bases and J lost 3, with 11 bases in between. CDR3 nucleotide sequence: TGTGCCAGCAGCATCCAGGCAGACTACAATGAGCAGTTCTTC. Translated: CASSIQADYNEQFF.

V gene TRBV6-6 combines with J gene TRBJ1-4, with TRBD1 as a possible D gene (5 bases). Germline V gene sequence: CDR1 MNHNY, CDR2 SVGAGI (reference sequence). This CDR3 has 15 residues. V shed 1 base and J shed 4 bases, with 10 bases lying between them. CDR3 protein: CASSYWGGVNEKLFF. CDR3 DNA sequence: TGTGCCAGCAGTTACTGGGGGGGGGTTAATGAAAAACTGTTTTTT.

The rearrangement joins TRBV2 to TRBJ2-7; D ambiguous. Trimming removed 2 bases from V and 2 bases from J, with 4 bases in between. CDR3 length: 12 residues. The germline gives CDR1 SNHLY, CDR2 FYNNEI. The CDR3 bases are TGTGCCAGCAGTGAAACTACCTACGAGCAGTACTTC. Its translation: CASSETTYEQYF.

This chain connects TRBV6-5 to TRBJ1-6; 9 bases are a match to TRBD1. The CDR3 sequence is 14 residues long. After removal of 7 bases from V and 7 bases from J, the junction contained 5 bases not matched to a gene. From germline, CDR1 is MNHEY and CDR2 SVGAGI. The CDR3 sequence: CASNIGTGNSPLHF. The CDR3 DNA sequence: TGTGCCAGCAACATCGGGACAGGGAATTCACCCCTCCACTTT.

This clone was picked up one time. CDR3 nucleotide sequence: TGCAGCGTTCGGGAATACGAGCAGTACTTC. Translation gives CSVREYEQYF. This sequence joins TRBV29-1 and TRBJ2-7; possibly TRBD2 for D (5 bases). Germline CDR1 and CDR2: SQVTM and ANQGSEA. Deletions cut 5 bases from V and 4 bases from J, with 6 bases between. This CDR3 is built from 10 residues.

The V and J genes are TRBV7-2 and TRBJ1-1; 7 positions match TRBD1. Trimming took 2 bases from V and 7 from J; bases not matched to a gene: 4. Per the germline V gene, CDR1 is SGHTA and CDR2 is FQGNSA. The CDR3 contains 13 residues. CDR3 residues: CASSLPGGDEAFF. CDR3 nucleotides: TGTGCCAGCAGCTTACCAGGGGGTGATGAAGCTTTCTTT.

The chain employs TRBV27 and TRBJ2-7; 12 bases agree with TRBD2. Unmatched junction bases numbered 2, after V lost 5 bases and J lost 6 bases. The CDR3 runs to 13 residues. Germline V gives CDR1 MNHEY, CDR2 SMNVEV (reference sequence). The CDR3 sequence is CASSLAGGPEQYF. The CDR3 nucleotides are TGTGCCAGCAGTCTAGCGGGAGGGCCCGAGCAGTACTTC.

The CDR3 coding sequence is TGTGCCAGCAGCTTATCGGCAGGGAAAGATACGCAGTATTTT. This codes for CASSLSAGKDTQYF. This chain connects TRBV7-9 to TRBJ2-3; D is perhaps TRBD1 (5 bases). Germline assignment: CDR1 SEHNR and CDR2 FQNEAQ (reference sequence). The CDR3 runs to 14 residues. Trimming removed 2 bases from V and 5 bases from J, with 11 bases in between.

The gene calls are TRBV19 and TRBJ1-2; D may be TRBD1 (5 bases). Between the trimmed V and J ends, which lost 5 bases and 10 bases, there was a span of 20 bases. Germline V lookup: CDR1 LNHDA, CDR2 SQIVND (reference sequence). CDR3 size: 14 residues. The CDR3 loop reads CASSFFFGALDYTF. The CDR3 DNA reads TGTGCCAGTAGTTTCTTCTTTGGGGCCCTTGACTACACCTTC.

The chain joins TRBV28 to TRBJ2-5; TRBD1 matches at 7 bases. The CDR3 covers 20 residues. Germline CDR1 MDHEN, CDR2 SYDVKM. V shed 2 bases, J shed 1 base, and the junction held 19 bases outside the gene matches. CDR3 DNA sequence: TGTGCCAGCAGTTTACCACCCCCAAATATCAAGACAGGGCCCCAAGAGACCCAGTACTTC. Its protein product is CASSLPPPNIKTGPQETQYF. The full variable domain, in which reference TRBV28 and TRBJ2-5 provide the parts outside the CDR3, is DVKVTQSSRYLVKRTGEKVFLECVQDMDHENMFWYRQDPGLGLRLIYFSYDVKMKEKGDIPEGYSVSREKKERFSLILESASTNQTSMYLCASSLPPPNIKTGPQETQYFGPGTRLLVL.

J is TRBJ2-2 and V is TRBV14; TRBD1 matches at 9 bases. CDR1 and CDR2 (germline): SGHDN, FVKESK. Germline trimming cut 0 bases from V and 5 bases from J; bases unmatched to any gene: 4. CDR3 size: 16 residues. CDR3 nucleotides: TGTGCCAGCAGCCAAGAATACAGGGGGCCGACCGGGGAGCTGTTTTTT. This codes for CASSQEYRGPTGELFF. Combining the CDR3 with reference TRBV14 and TRBJ2-2 gives the whole variable domain EAGVTQFPSHSVIEKGQTVTLRCDPISGHDNLYWYRRVMGKEIKFLLHFVKESKQDESGMPNNRFLAERTGGTYSTLKVQPAELEDSGVYFCASSQEYRGPTGELFFGEGSRLTVL.

The chain is built from TRBV5-4 and TRBJ2-7, with 8 nucleotides matching TRBD1. The trim removed 5 bases at V and 5 bases at J, leaving 12 bases unmatched. Per the germline V gene, CDR1 is SGHNT and CDR2 is YYREEE (reference sequence). The CDR3 contains 15 residues. The CDR3 DNA follows: TGTGCCAGCAGGGACCCTCGACAGGGGTTCCACGAGCAGTACTTC. Translated, it gives CASRDPRQGFHEQYF.

V and J are TRBV6-4 and TRBJ2-1, with D maybe TRBD1 (5 bases). Germline assignment: CDR1 MRHNA and CDR2 SNTAGT. V was trimmed by 2 bases and J by 8 bases, leaving 7 bases between them. This CDR3 has 12 residues. CDR3 loop: CASSDRGDEQFF. For the CDR3, the DNA is TGTGCCAGCAGTGACAGGGGCGATGAGCAGTTCTTC.

The chain has TRBV19 and TRBJ2-7; 11 bases align to TRBD2. Germline CDR1 reads LNHDA; CDR2 reads SQIVND (reference sequence). The CDR3 extends over 16 amino acids. Losses at the gene ends were 3 bases for V and 1 base for J; bases not matched to a gene: 5. In DNA, the CDR3 is TGTGCCAGTAGTATCTCTAGCGGGAGGAATTCCTACGAGCAGTACTTC. This codes for CASSISSGRNSYEQYF.

The V gene is TRBV13, the J gene TRBJ2-5, with 16 positions matching TRBD2. Germline V CDR1 and CDR2: PRHDT, FYEKMQ (reference sequence). The CDR3 is 18 amino acids. Germline trimming cut 6 bases from V and 4 bases from J; bases unmatched to any gene: 11. CDR3: CASSWGLAGGPVPETQYF. For the CDR3, the DNA is TGTGCCAGCAGTTGGGGACTAGCGGGGGGGCCGGTTCCAGAGACCCAGTACTTC.

This clone has just one count. The chain has TRBV21-1 and TRBJ2-1; the table names TRBD2, a call not compared with the DNA. TRBV21-1 is a known pseudogene. CDR3 size: 10 residues. For the CDR3, the DNA is TGTGCCAGCAGAGTGTCTAGACCGTTCTTC. Translating it yields CASRVSRPFF.